The 22 T cell receptor beta chains reported below all come from one sample, sequenced in a study of control samples from healthy donors and cancer patients. Assay: immunoSEQ multiplex PCR; the TCRdb copy retains only in-frame clones and omits some. The profile shows roughly 100,000 clones, 88% of them singletons. The sequenced material came from blood. The source is a man aged 30 to 45 in good health.

V gene TRBV30 combines with J gene TRBJ1-2, with TRBD1 as a possible D gene (5 bases). Trimming removed 2 bases from V and 8 bases from J, with 15 bases in between. Germline V gives CDR1 GTSNPN, CDR2 SVGIG (reference sequence). There are 13 residues in the CDR3. CDR3 nucleotide sequence: TGTGCCTGGAGTCCTCATGCCAGGGAAGGCTACACCTTC. This codes for CAWSPHAREGYTF.

V gene TRBV12-3 or TRBV12-4 combines with J gene TRBJ2-2; D gene unclear. The CDR3 spans 13 residues. Trimming stripped 3 bases from V and 8 bases from J, with 10 bases between. The CDR3 sequence is CASSFYQPGELFF. The CDR3 coding sequence is TGTGCCAGCAGTTTTTATCAGCCAGGGGAGCTGTTTTTT.

The CDR3 here is CASSLQGAAADTQYF. For the CDR3, the DNA is TGTGCCAGCAGCTTACAGGGGGCGGCGGCAGATACGCAGTATTTT. This chain joins TRBV7-2 and TRBJ2-3, with 8 nucleotides matching TRBD1. CDR3 length: 15 amino acids. CDR1 and CDR2 from the germline V gene are SGHTA and FQGNSA. With 2 bases clipped from V and 4 bases from J, the junction kept 5 bases outside the gene matches.

The chain links TRBV25-1 to TRBJ1-1; D is possibly TRBD1 (6 bases). Trimming took off 3 bases at V and 0 bases at J, with 11 bases between the two ends. Looked up from germline, CDR1 is MGHDK and CDR2 is SYGVNS. This CDR3 has 15 amino acids. CDR3 amino acids: CASSDTGWMNTEAFF. The DNA of the CDR3 is TGTGCCAGCAGTGATACAGGGTGGATGAACACTGAAGCTTTCTTT.

The rearrangement joins TRBV7-3 to TRBJ2-1; TRBD2 aligns across 13 bases. This CDR3 has 15 residues. The J segment lost 7 bases and the V segment lost 6 bases, leaving 6 bases of the junction unmatched. CDR1 SGHTA and CDR2 FQGTGA come from the germline V gene. CDR3 DNA sequence: TGTGCCAGCAGGGAACCGGGACTAGCGGGAAATGAGCAGTTCTTC. This gives the protein CASREPGLAGNEQFF.

The rearrangement uses TRBV27 and TRBJ2-3; TRBD2 agrees at 9 bases. CDR1 is MNHEY, CDR2 SMNVEV, per germline (reference sequence). V dropped 5 bases and J dropped 5; count of bases not matched to a gene: 11. The CDR3 sequence is 16 residues long. CDR3 nucleotide sequence: TGTGCCAGCAGTCCTAGGGGGACTAGCCTCCGAGATACGCAGTATTTT. This translates into CASSPRGTSLRDTQYF.

The chain couples TRBV14 to TRBJ2-2; possibly TRBD2 for D (6 bases). V was shortened by 4 bases and J by 3 bases, with 18 bases between the two germline ends. This CDR3 is built from 17 residues. Germline CDR1 is SGHDN and CDR2 is FVKESK. This CDR3 reads CASSPRGGTPYTGELFF. CDR3 in DNA: TGTGCCAGCAGCCCACGTGGGGGGACTCCTTACACCGGGGAGCTGTTTTTT. Based on the CDR3 plus reference TRBV14 and TRBJ2-2, the full variable domain is EAGVTQFPSHSVIEKGQTVTLRCDPISGHDNLYWYRRVMGKEIKFLLHFVKESKQDESGMPNNRFLAERTGGTYSTLKVQPAELEDSGVYFCASSPRGGTPYTGELFFGEGSRLTVL.

In nucleotides, the CDR3 is TGTGCCAGCAGCTTACCGACACAGGAGGTCGGGGAGCTGTTTTTT. Translated, it gives CASSLPTQEVGELFF. The chain uses TRBV7-9 and TRBJ2-2; D might be TRBD1 or TRBD2, each matching 5 bases. The length of the CDR3 is 15 residues. CDR1 is SEHNR and CDR2 is FQNEAQ in the germline V gene (reference sequence). V was shortened by 2 bases and J by 7 bases, with 14 bases between the two germline ends.

J is TRBJ1-2 and V is TRBV14; the match to TRBD1 covers 7 bases. The CDR3 sequence is 13 residues long. J lost 5 bases, V lost 3 bases, and 3 bases had no gene match. CDR1 SGHDN and CDR2 FVKESK come from the germline V gene. CDR3 coding DNA: TGTGCCAGCAGCCAGTACAGGGGATATGGCTACACCTTC. As protein: CASSQYRGYGYTF. The variable domain in full, with the rest retrieved from reference TRBV14 and TRBJ1-2, is EAGVTQFPSHSVIEKGQTVTLRCDPISGHDNLYWYRRVMGKEIKFLLHFVKESKQDESGMPNNRFLAERTGGTYSTLKVQPAELEDSGVYFCASSQYRGYGYTFGSGTRLTVV.

The chain has TRBV7-9 and TRBJ2-7, with TRBD1 matching 8 bases. The length of the CDR3 is 16 residues. The V gene end was trimmed by 0 bases and the J gene end by 2 bases; junction bases not matched to a gene: 6. CDR1 is SEHNR and CDR2 is FQNEAQ in the germline V gene (reference sequence). The CDR3 is CASSLAPDRAAYEQYF. DNA for the CDR3: TGTGCCAGCAGCTTAGCCCCGGACAGGGCAGCCTACGAGCAGTACTTC.

The chain carries TRBV7-2 and TRBJ2-2; 9 nucleotides match TRBD2. With V trimmed by 6 bases and J by 4 bases, 9 bases remained unmatched. The CDR3 totals 16 residues. The germline V gene has CDR1 SGHTA and CDR2 FQGNSA. CDR3 sequence reads: CASSSMAGGVTGELFF. The CDR3, as DNA: TGTGCCAGCAGTTCTATGGCGGGAGGGGTCACCGGGGAGCTGTTTTTT.

The rearrangement joins TRBV7-2 to TRBJ2-1, with D tentatively TRBD2 (5 bases). V was cut by 2 bases and J by 5 bases, with 13 bases left in between. The length of the CDR3 is 15 residues. In germline, CDR1 is SGHTA, CDR2 FQGNSA. CDR3 protein: CASSLMGTGDNEQFF. CDR3 nucleotide sequence: TGTGCCAGCAGCTTAATGGGTACCGGGGACAATGAGCAGTTCTTC.

V gene TRBV11-3 combines with J gene TRBJ1-1, with 9 bases that match TRBD1. This CDR3 contains 18 residues. The V gene end was trimmed by 3 bases and the J gene end by 1 base; junction bases not matched to a gene: 12. The germline V gene has CDR1 SGHNT and CDR2 YENEEA. The CDR3 DNA reads as TGTGCCAGCAGCTTGTTAACCGGGACAGGGAAGAGGAACACTGAAGCTTTCTTT. Translation gives CASSLLTGTGKRNTEAFF.

The V gene is TRBV14, the J gene TRBJ1-4; tentatively, D is TRBD1 (5 bases). The CDR3 loop spans 13 amino acids. Trimming removed 4 bases from V and 8 bases from J, with 11 bases in between. Germline V CDR1 and CDR2: SGHDN, FVKESK. Here the CDR3 reads CASSLQGGEKLFF. The CDR3 DNA reads as TGTGCCAGCAGCCTGCAGGGTGGCGAAAAACTGTTTTTT.

The V call is TRBV7-2, the J call TRBJ1-6; D remains unclear. This CDR3 spans 14 amino acids. CDR1 is SGHTA, CDR2 FQGNSA, per germline. V lost 1 base, J lost 6 bases, and 7 bases lay in between. This chain's CDR3 is CASSLDPSNSPLHF. The CDR3 coding sequence is TGTGCCAGCAGCTTAGACCCGAGTAATTCACCCCTCCACTTT.

This clone was recorded a few times. CDR3 protein: CASTARGSNTDTQYF. DNA of the CDR3: TGTGCCAGCACCGCCCGGGGGTCAAACACAGATACGCAGTATTTT. J is TRBJ2-3 and V is TRBV6-5; TRBD2 might be the D (6 bases). Deletions cut 7 bases from V and 2 bases from J, with 16 bases between. Germline V gene sequence: CDR1 MNHEY, CDR2 SVGAGI. The CDR3 extends over 15 amino acids.

The chain uses TRBV19 and TRBJ1-2, with TRBD1 identical over 8 bases. V gave up 4 bases and J gave up 6 bases; unmatched junction bases: 1. The CDR3 is 12 residues long. Per the germline V gene, CDR1 is LNHDA and CDR2 is SQIVND (reference sequence). In nucleotides, the CDR3 is TGTGCCAGTAGTACGACAGGGGATGGCTACACCTTC. As protein: CASSTTGDGYTF.

This clone was seen just once. J is TRBJ2-2 and V is TRBV9, with D possibly being TRBD1 (5 bases). The V and J ends lost 0 bases and 0 bases respectively, with 12 bases between them. Looked up from germline, CDR1 is SGDLS and CDR2 is YYNGEE. CDR3 length equals 17 residues. CDR3 sequence reads: CASSVEGRLANTGELFF. The CDR3 coding sequence is TGTGCCAGCAGCGTAGAGGGGCGGCTAGCGAACACCGGGGAGCTGTTTTTT.

The chain is built from TRBV7-9 and TRBJ2-5; D may be TRBD1 (6 bases). Germline values: CDR1 SEHNR, CDR2 FQNEAQ (reference sequence). V was trimmed by 4 bases and J by 1 base, leaving 7 bases between them. This CDR3 has 13 amino acids. The CDR3 sequence: CASSSGAQETQYF. Written as DNA, the CDR3 is TGTGCCAGCAGCTCAGGGGCCCAAGAGACCCAGTACTTC.

This clone has a single count. The rearrangement joins TRBV2 to TRBJ1-2; no clear D gene. The CDR3 extends over 10 amino acids. V was cut by 4 bases and J by 5 bases, with 2 bases left in between. CDR1 is SNHLY, CDR2 FYNNEI, per germline. CDR3 protein: CASSVYGYTF. CDR3 bases: TGTGCCAGCAGTGTTTATGGCTACACCTTC.

The chain has TRBV15 and TRBJ2-1; D call uncertain. Germline V gene lookup returns CDR1 LNHNV and CDR2 YYDKDF (reference sequence). The CDR3 is made up of 15 amino acids. V dropped 3 bases and J dropped 0 bases, with 9 bases sitting between them. CDR3 in amino acids: CATSRDRSSYNEQFF. Here the CDR3 DNA reads TGTGCCACCAGCAGGGACCGCAGCTCCTACAATGAGCAGTTCTTC.

V usage is TRBV6-5 and J usage is TRBJ2-7; weak D call: TRBD2 (6 bases). The length of the CDR3 is 14 residues. V was trimmed by 5 bases and J by 4 bases, leaving 15 bases between them. Germline-derived CDR1 and CDR2 are MNHEY and SVGAGI. The CDR3 DNA reads TGTGCCAGCAGTAGGCGGGACGTCGGGTACGAGCAGTACTTC. This codes for CASSRRDVGYEQYF.